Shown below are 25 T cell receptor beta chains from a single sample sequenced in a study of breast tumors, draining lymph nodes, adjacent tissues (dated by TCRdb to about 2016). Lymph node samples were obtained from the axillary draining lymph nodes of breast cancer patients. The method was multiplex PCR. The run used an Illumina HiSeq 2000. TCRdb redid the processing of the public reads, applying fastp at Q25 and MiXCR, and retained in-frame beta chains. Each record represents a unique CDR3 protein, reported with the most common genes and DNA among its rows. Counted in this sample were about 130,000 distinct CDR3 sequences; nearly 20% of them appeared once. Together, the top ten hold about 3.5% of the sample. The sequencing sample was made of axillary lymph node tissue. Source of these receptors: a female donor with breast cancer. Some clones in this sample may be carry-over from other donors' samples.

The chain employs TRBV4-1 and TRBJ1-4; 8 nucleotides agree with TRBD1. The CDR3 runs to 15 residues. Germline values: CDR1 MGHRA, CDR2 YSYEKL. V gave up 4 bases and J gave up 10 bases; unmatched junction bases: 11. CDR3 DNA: TGCGCCAGCAGCCTCCGGACAGGGCTTGATGGAAAACTGTTTTTT. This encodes CASSLRTGLDGKLFF.

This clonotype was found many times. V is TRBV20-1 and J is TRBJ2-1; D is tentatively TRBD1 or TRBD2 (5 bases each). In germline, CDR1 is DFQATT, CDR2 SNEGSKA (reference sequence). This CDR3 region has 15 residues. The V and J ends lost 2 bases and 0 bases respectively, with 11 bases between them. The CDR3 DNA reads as TGCAGTGCTAGAAAGGACACTAGCTCCTACAATGAGCAGTTCTTC. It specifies CSARKDTSSYNEQFF.

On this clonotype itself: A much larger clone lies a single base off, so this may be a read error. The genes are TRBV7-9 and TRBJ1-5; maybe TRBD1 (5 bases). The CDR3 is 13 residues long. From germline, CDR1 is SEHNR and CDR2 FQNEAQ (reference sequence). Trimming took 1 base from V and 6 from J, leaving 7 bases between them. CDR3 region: CASSLEGSQPQHF. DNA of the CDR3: TGTGCCAGCAGCTTAGAGGGGAGTCAGCCCCAGCATTTT. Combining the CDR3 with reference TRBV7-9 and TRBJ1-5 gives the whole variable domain DTGVSQNPRHKITKRGQNVTFRCDPISEHNRLYWYRQTLGQGPEFLTYFQNEAQLEKSRLLSDRFSAERPKGSFSTLEIQRTEQGDSAMYLCASSLEGSQPQHFGDGTRLSIL.

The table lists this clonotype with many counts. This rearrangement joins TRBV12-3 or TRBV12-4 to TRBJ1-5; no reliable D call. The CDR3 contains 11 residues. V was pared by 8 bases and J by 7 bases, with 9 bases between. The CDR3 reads CASEALQPQHF. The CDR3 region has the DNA TGTGCCAGCGAGGCTTTACAGCCCCAGCATTTT.

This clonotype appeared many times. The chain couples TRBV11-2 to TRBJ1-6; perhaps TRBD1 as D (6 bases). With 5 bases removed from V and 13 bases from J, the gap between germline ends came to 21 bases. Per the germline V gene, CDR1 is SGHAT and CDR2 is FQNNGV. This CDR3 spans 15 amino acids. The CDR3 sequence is CASSTDTGSRTPLHF. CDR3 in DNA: TGTGCCAGCAGCACCGATACAGGGTCTAGGACTCCCCTCCACTTT.

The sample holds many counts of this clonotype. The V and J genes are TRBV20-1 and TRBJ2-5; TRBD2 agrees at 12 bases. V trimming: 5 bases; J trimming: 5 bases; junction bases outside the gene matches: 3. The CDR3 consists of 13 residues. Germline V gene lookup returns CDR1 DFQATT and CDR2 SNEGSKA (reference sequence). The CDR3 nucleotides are TGCAGTGCTTGGCTAGCGGGAGGGGAGACCCAGTACTTC. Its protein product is CSAWLAGGETQYF.

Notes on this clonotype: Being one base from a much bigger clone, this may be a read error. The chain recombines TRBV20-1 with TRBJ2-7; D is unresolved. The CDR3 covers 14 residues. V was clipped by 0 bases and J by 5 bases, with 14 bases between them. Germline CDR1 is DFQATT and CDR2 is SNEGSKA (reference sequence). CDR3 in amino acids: CSAREQTGRNEQYF. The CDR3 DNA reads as TGCAGTGCTAGAGAACAAACGGGTCGAAACGAGCAGTACTTC.

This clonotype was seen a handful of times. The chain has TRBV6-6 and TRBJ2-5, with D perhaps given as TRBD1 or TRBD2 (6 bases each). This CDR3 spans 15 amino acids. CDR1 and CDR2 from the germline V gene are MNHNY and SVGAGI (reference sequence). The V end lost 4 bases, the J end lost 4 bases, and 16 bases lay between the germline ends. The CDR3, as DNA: TGTGCCAGCAGTTCCGGATCCCGGGGGCGAGAGACCCAGTACTTC. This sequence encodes CASSSGSRGRETQYF.

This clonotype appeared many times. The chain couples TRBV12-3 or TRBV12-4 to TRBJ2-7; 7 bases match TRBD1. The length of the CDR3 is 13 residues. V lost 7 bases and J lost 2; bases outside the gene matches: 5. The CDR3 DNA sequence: TGTGCCAGCAAAGGGACAGCCACCTACGAGCAGTACTTC. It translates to CASKGTATYEQYF.

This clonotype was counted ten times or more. CDR3 nucleotide sequence: TGTGCCAGCAGCGGGGGACACCAAACCGGGGAGCTGTTTTTT. It is translated as CASSGGHQTGELFF. The gene calls are TRBV9 and TRBJ2-2; TRBD1 might be the D (6 bases). Trimming took off 3 bases at V and 5 bases at J, with 11 bases between the two ends. CDR1 is SGDLS and CDR2 is YYNGEE in the germline V gene. CDR3 size: 14 residues.

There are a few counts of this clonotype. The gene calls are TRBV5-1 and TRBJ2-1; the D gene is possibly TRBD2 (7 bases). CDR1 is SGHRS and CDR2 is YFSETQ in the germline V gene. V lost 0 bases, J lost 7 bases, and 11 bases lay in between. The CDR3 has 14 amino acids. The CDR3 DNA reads TGCGCCAGCAGCTTGGGGGGGGGCCGTAATGAGCAGTTCTTC. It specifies CASSLGGGRNEQFF.

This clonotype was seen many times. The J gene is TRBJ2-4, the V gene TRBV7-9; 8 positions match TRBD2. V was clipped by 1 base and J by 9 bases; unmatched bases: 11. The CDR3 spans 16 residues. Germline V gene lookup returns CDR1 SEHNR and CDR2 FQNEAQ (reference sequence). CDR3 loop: CASSLGVGSGKGIQYF. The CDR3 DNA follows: TGTGCCAGCAGCTTAGGAGTGGGTAGCGGGAAAGGCATTCAGTACTTC.

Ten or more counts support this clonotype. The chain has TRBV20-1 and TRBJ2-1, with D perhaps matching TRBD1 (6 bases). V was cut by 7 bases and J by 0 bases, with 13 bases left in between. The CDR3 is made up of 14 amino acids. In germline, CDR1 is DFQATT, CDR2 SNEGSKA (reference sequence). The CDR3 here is CSVPLDSSYNEQFF. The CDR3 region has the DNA TGCAGTGTACCGTTGGACAGCTCCTACAATGAGCAGTTCTTC.

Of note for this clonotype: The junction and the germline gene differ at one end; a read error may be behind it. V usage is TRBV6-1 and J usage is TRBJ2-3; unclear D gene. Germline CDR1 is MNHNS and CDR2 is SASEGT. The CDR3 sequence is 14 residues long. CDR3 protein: CASSSFGFSDAQYF. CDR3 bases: TGTGCCAGCAGTTCGTTCGGTTTTTCAGATGCGCAGTATTTT.

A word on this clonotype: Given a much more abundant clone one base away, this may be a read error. This CDR3 reads CASSPGGLAGGRWNRYF. The DNA for the CDR3 is TGTGCCAGCAGTCCGGGGGGACTAGCGGGGGGAAGATGGAACCGGTACTTC. This chain connects TRBV7-2 to TRBJ2-5; 15 positions match TRBD2. The CDR3 loop spans 17 amino acids. The junction had 18 bases not matched to a gene; V was cut back by 6 bases and J by 13 bases. CDR1 is SGHTA and CDR2 is FQGNSA in the germline V gene. The full variable domain, rest sourced from reference TRBV7-2 and TRBJ2-5, is GAGVSQSPSNKVTEKGKDVELRCDPISGHTALYWYRQSLGQGLEFLIYFQGNSAPDKSGLPSDRFSAERTGGSVSTLTIQRTQQEDSAVYLCASSPGGLAGGRWNRYFGPGTRLLVL.

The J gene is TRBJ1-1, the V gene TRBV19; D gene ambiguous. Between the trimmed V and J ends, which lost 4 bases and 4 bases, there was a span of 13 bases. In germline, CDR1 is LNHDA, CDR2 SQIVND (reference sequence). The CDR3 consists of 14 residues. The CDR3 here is CASSSPLAVTEAFF. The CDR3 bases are TGTGCCAGTAGTAGCCCCCTGGCGGTCACTGAAGCTTTCTTT.

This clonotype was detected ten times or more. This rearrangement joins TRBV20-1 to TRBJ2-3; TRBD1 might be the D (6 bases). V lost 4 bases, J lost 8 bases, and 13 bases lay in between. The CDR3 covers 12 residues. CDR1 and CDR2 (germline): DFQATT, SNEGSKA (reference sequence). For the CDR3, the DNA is TGCAGTGCTACTACAGGGATGGGTACGCAGTATTTT. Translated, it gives CSATTGMGTQYF.

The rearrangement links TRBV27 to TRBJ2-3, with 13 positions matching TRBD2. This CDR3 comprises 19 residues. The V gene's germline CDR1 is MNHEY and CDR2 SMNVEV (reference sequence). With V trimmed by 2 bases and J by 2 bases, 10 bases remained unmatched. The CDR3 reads CASSLVGLAGPFHTDTQYF. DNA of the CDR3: TGTGCCAGCAGTTTAGTGGGACTAGCGGGACCCTTTCACACAGATACGCAGTATTTT.

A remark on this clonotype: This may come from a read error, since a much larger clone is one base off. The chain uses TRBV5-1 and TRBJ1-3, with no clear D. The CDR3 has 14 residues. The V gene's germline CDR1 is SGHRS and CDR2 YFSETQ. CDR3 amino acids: CASSLMSEGSTIYF. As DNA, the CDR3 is TGCGCCAGCAGCTTGATGTCAGAGGGAAGCACCATATATTTT.

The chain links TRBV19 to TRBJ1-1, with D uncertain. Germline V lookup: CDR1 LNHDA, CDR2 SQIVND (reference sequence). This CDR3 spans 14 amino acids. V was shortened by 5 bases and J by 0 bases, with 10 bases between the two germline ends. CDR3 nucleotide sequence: TGTGCCAGTAGTGTAGGACGCTTGAACACTGAAGCTTTCTTT. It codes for CASSVGRLNTEAFF.

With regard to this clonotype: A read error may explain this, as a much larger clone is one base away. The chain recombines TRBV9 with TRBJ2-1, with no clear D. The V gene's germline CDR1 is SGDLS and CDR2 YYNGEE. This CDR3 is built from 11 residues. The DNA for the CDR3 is TGTGCCAGCAGCGCCGGAAATGAGCGGTTCTTC. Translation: CASSAGNERFF. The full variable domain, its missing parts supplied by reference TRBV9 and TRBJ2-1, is DSGVTQTPKHLITATGQRVTLRCSPRSGDLSVYWYQQSLDQGLQFLIQYYNGEERAKGNILERFSAQQFPDLHSELNLSSLELGDSALYFCASSAGNERFFGPGTRLTVL.

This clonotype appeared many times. The DNA for the CDR3 is TGTGCCAGCAGTGCTGAGGGGGTTTTGGAAGAGACCCAGTACTTC. This gives the protein CASSAEGVLEETQYF. This chain links TRBV6-2 or TRBV6-3 with TRBJ2-5, with a weak D call TRBD1 (6 bases). From germline, CDR1 is MNHEY and CDR2 SVGEGT. V dropped 5 bases and J dropped 3 bases, with 16 bases sitting between them. The CDR3 is 15 amino acids.

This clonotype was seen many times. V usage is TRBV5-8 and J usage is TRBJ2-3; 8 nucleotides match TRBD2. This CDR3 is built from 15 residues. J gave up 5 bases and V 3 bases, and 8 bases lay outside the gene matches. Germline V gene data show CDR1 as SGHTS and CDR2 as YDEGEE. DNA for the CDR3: TGTGCCAGCAGCTCCTCCGGGACTAGGGTAGATACGCAGTATTTT. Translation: CASSSSGTRVDTQYF.

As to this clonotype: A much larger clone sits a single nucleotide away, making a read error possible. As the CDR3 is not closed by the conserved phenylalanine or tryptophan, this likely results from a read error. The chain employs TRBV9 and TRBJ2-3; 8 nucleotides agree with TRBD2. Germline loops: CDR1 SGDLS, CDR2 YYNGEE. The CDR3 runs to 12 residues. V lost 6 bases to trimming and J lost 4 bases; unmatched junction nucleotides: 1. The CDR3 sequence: CASTGLADTQYS. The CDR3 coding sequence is TGTGCCAGCACGGGACTAGCAGATACGCAGTATTCT.

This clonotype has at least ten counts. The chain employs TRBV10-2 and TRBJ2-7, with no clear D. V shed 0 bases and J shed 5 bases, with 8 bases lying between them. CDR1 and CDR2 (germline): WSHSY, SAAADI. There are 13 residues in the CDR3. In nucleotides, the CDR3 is TGCGCCAGCAGTGAGTCAGGGTTCAACGAGCAGTACTTC. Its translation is CASSESGFNEQYF.